Sequencing of this TCR beta chain was carried out in a study of blood T cell repertoires in COVID-19. Germline V gene lookup returns CDR1 SGHKS and CDR2 YYEKEE (reference sequence). The CDR3 consists of 16 residues. V was pared by 3 bases and J by 4 bases, with 14 bases between. Generated by immunoSEQ multiplex PCR, the TCRdb table keeps only in-frame clones and is missing some. The sample lists 140,000 to 150,000 clones, about nine tenths occurring once. This receptor was identified in a man aged 50-60 years who had recovered from COVID-19. The rearrangement links TRBV5-5 to TRBJ1-6; D is perhaps TRBD1 (5 bases). The sequencing input was PBMCs or T cells enriched from blood (not recorded which). The CDR3 DNA sequence: TGTGCCAGCAGCTCGGGACTGCAAAGGTATAATTCACCCCTCCACTTT. It specifies CASSSGLQRYNSPLHF.